The 23 T cell receptor beta chains below were found in one sample sequenced in a study of chemoradiotherapy in HPV16-positive cancers. TCRdb's table, derived via immunoSEQ multiplex PCR, lists solely in-frame clones and lacks some. The sample contains several thousand clones, about three quarters of which appear only once. This sample was gathered from a patient who underwent chemoradiotherapy. Receptors originate from a human donor with HPV-associated anogenital cancer.

This rearrangement joins TRBV30 to TRBJ2-5; perhaps TRBD2 as D (5 bases). Germline CDR1 and CDR2: GTSNPN and SVGIG (reference sequence). This CDR3 is 13 amino acids long. V lost 4 bases, J lost 3 bases, and 12 bases lay in between. The CDR3 DNA reads TGTGCCTGGAAAAGAATAGCGAAAGAGACCCAGTACTTC. It codes for CAWKRIAKETQYF.

This clone was recorded a few times. This chain uses TRBV28 with TRBJ1-2; the match to TRBD1 covers 11 bases. The CDR3 is made up of 14 amino acids. V shed 1 base, J shed 8 bases, and the junction held 3 bases outside the gene matches. Germline lookup yields CDR1 MDHEN and CDR2 SYDVKM. The CDR3, as DNA: TGTGCCAGCAGTTTATTGGACAGGGGGCAAGGCTACACCTTC. This sequence encodes CASSLLDRGQGYTF.

The rearrangement uses TRBV19 and TRBJ1-4; D is undetermined. The ends were cut back, 6 bases at V and 5 bases at J, with 7 bases in the middle. Per the germline V gene, CDR1 is LNHDA and CDR2 is SQIVND (reference sequence). The length of the CDR3 is 12 residues. This chain's CDR3 is CASRQKNEKLFF. DNA of the CDR3: TGTGCCAGTAGGCAGAAGAATGAAAAACTGTTTTTT.

The chain has TRBV28 and TRBJ2-7, with D possibly being TRBD2 (5 bases). V dropped 10 bases and J dropped 3 bases, with 22 bases sitting between them. Germline V CDR1 and CDR2: MDHEN, SYDVKM. The CDR3 has 15 residues. The CDR3 sequence is CATNALRGALYEQYF. In DNA, the CDR3 is TGTGCCACCAATGCCCTACGGGGAGCTCTCTACGAGCAGTACTTC.

V and J are TRBV7-2 and TRBJ2-7, with 9 positions matching TRBD2. With 3 bases clipped from V and 3 bases from J, the junction kept 6 bases outside the gene matches. CDR3 length equals 15 residues. CDR1 SGHTA and CDR2 FQGNSA come from the germline V gene. For the CDR3, the DNA is TGTGCCAGCAGCTTGAGCGGGAGGCACTTCTACGAGCAGTACTTC. Its translation: CASSLSGRHFYEQYF.

This clone showed up just a few times. The chain combines TRBV6-5 with TRBJ1-1; unclear D gene. Germline V CDR1 and CDR2: MNHEY, SVGAGI. Trimming cost V 0 bases and J 7 bases, with 6 bases left between them. There are 12 residues in the CDR3. The DNA for the CDR3 is TGTGCCAGCAGTTACTCGGGAGGTGAAGCTTTCTTT. This translates into CASSYSGGEAFF.

V usage is TRBV9 and J usage is TRBJ2-1; no firm D call. This CDR3 spans 13 amino acids. V lost 0 bases, J lost 10 bases, and 11 bases lay in between. Looked up from germline, CDR1 is SGDLS and CDR2 is YYNGEE. The CDR3 DNA follows: TGTGCCAGCAGCGTAGCCCCGGACGGGGAGCAGTTCTTC. It codes for CASSVAPDGEQFF.

The rearrangement joins TRBV5-6 to TRBJ2-5; D uncertain. The CDR3 runs to 13 residues. V shed 5 bases and J shed 4 bases, with 12 bases lying between them. Germline V gene sequence: CDR1 SGHDT, CDR2 YYEEEE. The CDR3 nucleotides read TGTGCCAGCAGGTGGACCAAGGGAGAGACCCAGTACTTC. Translating gives CASRWTKGETQYF.

The chain is built from TRBV4-1 and TRBJ2-7, with TRBD1 matching 8 bases. Germline CDR1 MGHRA, CDR2 YSYEKL. With 2 bases clipped from V and 2 bases from J, the junction kept 2 bases outside the gene matches. The CDR3 covers 14 residues. The CDR3 protein is CASSQSDRAYEQYF. CDR3 bases: TGCGCCAGCAGCCAATCGGACAGGGCCTACGAGCAGTACTTC.

The genes are TRBV6-1 and TRBJ1-5; D might be TRBD1 (5 bases). The CDR3 covers 18 residues. CDR1 and CDR2 from the germline V gene are MNHNS and SASEGT. V was trimmed by 0 bases and J by 3 bases, leaving 18 bases between them. The CDR3 region is CASSEAGGGKVNNQPQHF. The CDR3 region has the DNA TGTGCCAGCAGTGAAGCTGGGGGAGGGAAGGTGAACAATCAGCCCCAGCATTTT.

The chain links TRBV5-5 to TRBJ1-2; D is perhaps TRBD1 (5 bases). The CDR3 loop spans 15 amino acids. The germline V and J ends were trimmed by 0 bases and 4 bases, with 13 bases remaining between them. Germline V gene lookup returns CDR1 SGHKS and CDR2 YYEKEE (reference sequence). CDR3: CASSLAGQGIYGYTF. In DNA form, the CDR3 reads TGTGCCAGCAGCTTGGCTGGGCAGGGAATCTATGGCTACACCTTC.

This sequence joins TRBV2 and TRBJ2-1, with 12 positions matching TRBD2. Germline V gene sequence: CDR1 SNHLY, CDR2 FYNNEI. The CDR3 consists of 15 residues. J gave up 3 bases and V 7 bases, and 4 bases lay outside the gene matches. CDR3 DNA sequence: TGTGCCAGCACTAAGACTAGCGGGGGCTACAATGAGCAGTTCTTC. Its translation: CASTKTSGGYNEQFF. Filled out from reference TRBV2 and TRBJ2-1, the complete variable domain reads EPEVTQTPSHQVTQMGQEVILRCVPISNHLYFYWYRQILGQKVEFLVSFYNNEISEKSEIFDDQFSVERPDGSNFTLKIRSTKLEDSAMYFCASTKTSGGYNEQFFGPGTRLTVL.

This chain joins TRBV11-2 and TRBJ2-7; the match to TRBD1 covers 7 bases. CDR1 and CDR2 (germline): SGHAT, FQNNGV. V lost 5 bases and J lost 8; bases outside the gene matches: 6. This CDR3 is 12 amino acids long. The CDR3 spells CASSPRTGQQYF. CDR3 coding DNA: TGTGCCAGCAGCCCCCGGACAGGCCAGCAGTACTTC.

This clone came up a few times. The V call is TRBV7-8, the J call TRBJ2-7; 7 positions agree with TRBD1. This CDR3 contains 14 residues. J was trimmed by 2 bases and V by 4 bases; bases with no gene match: 5. Per the germline V gene, CDR1 is SGHVS and CDR2 is FQNEAQ. The DNA of the CDR3 is TGTGCCAGCAGCTCGGGACAGTTACCCTACGAGCAGTACTTC. As protein: CASSSGQLPYEQYF.

The chain joins TRBV25-1 to TRBJ1-5; TRBD1 aligns across 10 bases. J lost 11 bases, V lost 2 bases, and 12 bases had no gene match. The CDR3 covers 16 residues. Germline V gene data show CDR1 as MGHDK and CDR2 as SYGVNS. The CDR3 nucleotides are TGTGCCAGCAGTGAACCCCCGGGACAGGGGACCTTGTCCCAGCATTTT. Translating it yields CASSEPPGQGTLSQHF.

This clone was observed a few times. The chain combines TRBV30 with TRBJ1-1; tentative D call: TRBD1 (5 bases). CDR1 is GTSNPN and CDR2 is SVGIG in the germline V gene (reference sequence). This CDR3 has 12 residues. Trimming took 5 bases from V and 1 from J, leaving 8 bases between them. CDR3 sequence (DNA): TGTGCCTGGCTGGGGACGAACACTGAAGCTTTCTTT. Amino acid sequence: CAWLGTNTEAFF.

The gene calls are TRBV19 and TRBJ2-7, with 8 bases that match TRBD1. This CDR3 region has 15 residues. V shed 5 bases and J 2 bases; nucleotides not matched to a gene: 8. Germline V lookup: CDR1 LNHDA, CDR2 SQIVND (reference sequence). The CDR3 region is CASSVGQALTYEQYF. In nucleotides, the CDR3 is TGTGCCAGTAGTGTGGGACAGGCGCTGACCTACGAGCAGTACTTC.

V and J are TRBV7-9 and TRBJ2-3; D may be TRBD2 (7 bases). Germline V gene data show CDR1 as SEHNR and CDR2 as FQNEAQ (reference sequence). V was clipped by 5 bases and J by 3 bases, with 21 bases between them. This CDR3 has 17 residues. The chain's CDR3 is CASSHPPGGRGTDTQYF. Written as DNA, the CDR3 is TGTGCCAGCAGCCATCCTCCGGGGGGCAGGGGAACAGATACGCAGTATTTT.

This clone came up a few times. The V call is TRBV28, the J call TRBJ1-5; no clear D gene. V dropped 6 bases and J dropped 7 bases, with 10 bases sitting between them. This CDR3 is built from 12 residues. CDR1 and CDR2 from the germline V gene are MDHEN and SYDVKM. The CDR3 sequence is CASSTPGQPQHF. CDR3 in DNA: TGTGCCAGCAGCACCCCCGGCCAGCCCCAGCATTTT.

The chain recombines TRBV30 with TRBJ2-1, with 8 bases identical to TRBD1. CDR1 and CDR2 (germline): GTSNPN, SVGIG (reference sequence). The CDR3 is 10 amino acids. Losses at the gene ends were 5 bases for V and 10 bases for J; bases not matched to a gene: 1. CDR3 DNA: TGTGCCTGGGACAGGGGAGAGCAGTTCTTC. It is translated as CAWDRGEQFF.

This clone was recorded only once. The chain is built from TRBV5-6 and TRBJ2-5, with TRBD2 matching over 9 bases. Trimming cost V 4 bases and J 6 bases; bases outside gene matches: 7. This CDR3 is 14 amino acids long. Germline-derived CDR1 and CDR2 are SGHDT and YYEEEE. The CDR3 DNA reads TGTGCCAGCAGCCCGGGACTAGCTGGGAAGACCCAGTACTTC. It encodes CASSPGLAGKTQYF. The variable domain in full, completed from reference TRBV5-6 and TRBJ2-5, reads DAGVTQSPTHLIKTRGQQVTLRCSPKSGHDTVSWYQQALGQGPQFIFQYYEEEERQRGNFPDRFSGHQFPNYSSELNVNALLLGDSALYLCASSPGLAGKTQYFGPGTRLLVL.

Only one count was recorded for this clone. CDR3 amino acids: CASSLPAGTGKSNQPQHF. CDR3 DNA: TGTGCCAGCTCACTTCCTGCCGGGACAGGGAAAAGCAATCAGCCCCAGCATTTT. The chain links TRBV18 to TRBJ1-5; 9 nucleotides line up with TRBD1. With V trimmed by 4 bases and J by 1 base, 11 bases remained unmatched. Germline-derived CDR1 and CDR2 are KGHSH and LQKENI. The CDR3 is 18 residues long.

This rearrangement joins TRBV28 to TRBJ1-2; 7 nucleotides match TRBD1. This CDR3 is 17 amino acids long. Germline V gives CDR1 MDHEN, CDR2 SYDVKM. J lost 5 bases, V lost 6 bases, and 18 bases had no gene match. CDR3 amino acids: CASSPLSLTGIGYGYTF. Here the CDR3 DNA reads TGTGCCAGCAGCCCACTTTCGTTGACAGGGATCGGGTATGGCTACACCTTC.